This TCR beta chain was retrieved from a study of blood T cell repertoires in COVID-19. Study-wide context: Spain, Italy and the United States supplied samples that represented acute and convalescent COVID-19. Sample material is recorded as cDNA or gDNA derived from T cells, B-cell-depleted T cells, or PBMCs.

Sequencing used immunoSEQ multiplex PCR; TCRdb keeps in-frame clones, though not all of them. The sample has 200,000 to 250,000 clones; 75% to 90% are singletons. Adults between roughly 18 and 90 years of age took part from 20 to 25 US areas. Sequences were obtained from PBMCs or T cells enriched from blood (not recorded which). The TCR was taken from a woman in her twenties or thirties who had been exposed to COVID-19.

CDR3 coding DNA: TGTGCCAGCAGCGGACAGGGGGCGCCGGAGACCCAGTACTTC. Protein: CASSGQGAPETQYF. The V call is TRBV9, the J call TRBJ2-5; TRBD1 aligns across 10 bases. This CDR3 contains 14 residues. With 3 bases clipped from V and 5 bases from J, the junction kept 4 bases outside the gene matches. CDR1 and CDR2 from the germline V gene are SGDLS and YYNGEE.